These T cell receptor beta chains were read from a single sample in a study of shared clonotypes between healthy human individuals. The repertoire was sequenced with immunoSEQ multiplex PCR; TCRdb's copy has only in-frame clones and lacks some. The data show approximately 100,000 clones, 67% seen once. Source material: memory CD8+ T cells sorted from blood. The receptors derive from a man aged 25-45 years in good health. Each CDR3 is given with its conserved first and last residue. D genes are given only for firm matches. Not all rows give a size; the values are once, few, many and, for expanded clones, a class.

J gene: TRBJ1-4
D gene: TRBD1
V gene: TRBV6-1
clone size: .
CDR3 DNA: TGTGCCAGCAGTCCCGGGACAGAAAATGAAAAACTGTTTTTT
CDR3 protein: CASSPGTENEKLFF

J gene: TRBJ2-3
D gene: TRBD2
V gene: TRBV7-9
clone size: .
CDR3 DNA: TGTGCCAGCAGCTTAGGTGGGACTAGCGGATTCGATAGCACAGATACGCAGTATTTT
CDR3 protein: CASSLGGTSGFDSTDTQYF

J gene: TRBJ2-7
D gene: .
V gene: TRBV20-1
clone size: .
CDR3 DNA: TGCAGTCCCTCAGAGACATACGAGCAGTACTTC
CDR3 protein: CSPSETYEQYF

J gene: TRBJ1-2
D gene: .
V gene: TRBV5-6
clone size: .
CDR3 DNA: TGTGCCAGCAGCTTCGGCCTACAGCGGCTTGGCTACACCTTC
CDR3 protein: CASSFGLQRLGYTF

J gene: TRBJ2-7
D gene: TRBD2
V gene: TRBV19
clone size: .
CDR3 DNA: TGTGCCAGTAGTCGGACAGCGACGGGGACTAGGGGTTACGAGCAGTACTTC
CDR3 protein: CASSRTATGTRGYEQYF

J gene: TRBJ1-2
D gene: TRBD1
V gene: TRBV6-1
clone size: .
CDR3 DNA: TGTGCCAGCAGTGCCGGGACAGGGGGCAACTATGGCTACACCTTC
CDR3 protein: CASSAGTGGNYGYTF

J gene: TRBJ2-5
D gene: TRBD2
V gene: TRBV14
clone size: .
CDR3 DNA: TGTGCCAGCAGCCAAATACAAGCGGGAGAGACGCTTCGGGGGGAGACCCAGTACTTC
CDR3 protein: CASSQIQAGETLRGETQYF

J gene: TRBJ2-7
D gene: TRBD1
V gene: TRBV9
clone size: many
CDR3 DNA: TGTGCCAGCAGCGTCGGACAGGGGACCTACGAGCAGTACTTC
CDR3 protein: CASSVGQGTYEQYF

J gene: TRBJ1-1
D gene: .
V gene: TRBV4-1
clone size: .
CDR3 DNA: TGCGCCAGCAGCCAACGGTTGAGCATTGAAAACACTGAAGCTTTCTTT
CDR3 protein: CASSQRLSIENTEAFF

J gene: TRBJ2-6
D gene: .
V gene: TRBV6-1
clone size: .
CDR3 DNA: TGTGCCAGCCTGACAGGCTCCTCTGGGGCCAACGTCCTGACTTTC
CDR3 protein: CASLTGSSGANVLTF

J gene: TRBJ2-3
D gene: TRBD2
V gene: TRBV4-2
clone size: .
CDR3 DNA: TGTGCCAGCAGCCAAGTTGCGGGAGGGCCTCCGGGTACGCAGTATTTT
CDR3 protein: CASSQVAGGPPGTQYF

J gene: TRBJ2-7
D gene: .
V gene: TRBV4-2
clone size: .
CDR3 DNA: TGTGCCAGCAGCCCCACCGATTCCCAGAACCCATACGAGCAGTACTTC
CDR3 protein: CASSPTDSQNPYEQYF

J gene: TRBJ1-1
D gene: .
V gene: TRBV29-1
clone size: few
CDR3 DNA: TGCAGCGTGGGGTACATGGGGACTGAAGCTTTCTTT
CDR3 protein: CSVGYMGTEAFF

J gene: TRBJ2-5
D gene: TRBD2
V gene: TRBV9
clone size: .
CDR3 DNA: TGTGCCAGCAGCCAAAGTTTAGCGGGAGTGGTGGAAGAGACCCAGTACTTC
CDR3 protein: CASSQSLAGVVEETQYF

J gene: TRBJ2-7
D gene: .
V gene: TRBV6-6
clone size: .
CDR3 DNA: TGTGCCAGCAGTTACGGTCTACTCGCTTACGAGCAGTACTTC
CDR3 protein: CASSYGLLAYEQYF

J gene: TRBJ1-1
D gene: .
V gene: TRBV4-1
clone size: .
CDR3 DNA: TGCGCCAGCAGCCAAGAGTGGGCGACGGGAGGGGCTGAAGCTTTCTTT
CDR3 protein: CASSQEWATGGAEAFF

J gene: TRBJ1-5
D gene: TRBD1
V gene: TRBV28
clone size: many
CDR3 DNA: TGTGCCAGCAGTAACCGTGACAGGGGAAATCAGCCCCAGCATTTT
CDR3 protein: CASSNRDRGNQPQHF

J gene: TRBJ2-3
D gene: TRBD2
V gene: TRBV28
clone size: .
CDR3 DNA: TGTGCCAGCAGTTCCGCCGGGACTAGTCCAGATACGCAGTATTTT
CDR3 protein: CASSSAGTSPDTQYF

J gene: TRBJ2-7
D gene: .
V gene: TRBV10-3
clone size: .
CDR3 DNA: TGTGCCAGCGCTAGTCTTTACGAGCAGTACTTC
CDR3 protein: CASASLYEQYF

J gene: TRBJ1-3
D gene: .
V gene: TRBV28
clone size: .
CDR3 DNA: TGTGCCAGCACCCGCTCGGCGGCAGGAAACACCATATATTTT
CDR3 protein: CASTRSAAGNTIYF

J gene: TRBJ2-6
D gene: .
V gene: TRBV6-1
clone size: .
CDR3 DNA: TGTGCCAGCAGTGGACATACTGGGGCCAACGTCCTGACTTTC
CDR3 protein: CASSGHTGANVLTF

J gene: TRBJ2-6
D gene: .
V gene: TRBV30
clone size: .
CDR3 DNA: TGTGCCTGGAGTGGGGGCTCTGGGGCCAACGTCCTGACTTTC
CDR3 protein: CAWSGGSGANVLTF